Each of the 30 T cell receptor beta chains below was sequenced from the same sample in a study of tumor and adjacent non-tumor tissue in lung cancer. The library came from three nested PCR rounds adapted from ARM-PCR protocols. MiXCR, applied by TCRdb to the multiplex PCR reads, yields one record per CDR3 protein. The table includes 48,000 or so distinct CDR3 sequences, more than 55% detected once. No cell sorting was done before RNA was extracted from the tissue. More than 3 cm separated this lung sample from the edge of the tumor. Input material: distant non-tumor lung tissue. These receptors were obtained from a woman between 65 and 79 years old with non-small cell lung cancer.

The rearrangement joins TRBV6-6 to TRBJ2-1; TRBD2 might be the D (5 bases). The CDR3 consists of 14 residues. V was pared by 4 bases and J by 13 bases, with 20 bases between. Germline V gives CDR1 MNHNY, CDR2 SVGAGI (reference sequence). CDR3 nucleotide sequence: TGTGCCAGCAGTTGCTCTTCTAACGGGATGGAACAGTTCTTC. Encoded protein: CASSCSSNGMEQFF.

This clonotype was counted once. The rearrangement joins TRBV29-1 to TRBJ2-1, with 12 bases identical to TRBD2. The CDR3 totals 16 residues. Germline assignment: CDR1 SQVTM and CDR2 ANQGSEA. Germline trimming cut 4 bases from V and 16 bases from J; bases unmatched to any gene: 20. For the CDR3, the DNA is TGCAGCGTTGGTACTAGCGGGAGGTCTGGCCAAGGGGGGCACTTCTTC. Encoded protein: CSVGTSGRSGQGGHFF.

This clonotype was seen at least ten times. V gene TRBV28 combines with J gene TRBJ2-1, with 7 bases identical to TRBD1. The germline gives CDR1 MDHEN, CDR2 SYDVKM. With 9 bases clipped from V and 6 bases from J, the junction kept 14 bases outside the gene matches. The CDR3 length is 15 residues. CDR3 loop: CARRLRDRTCNEQFF. The CDR3 DNA reads TGTGCCAGACGACTGAGGGACAGAACTTGCAATGAGCAGTTCTTC. Combining the CDR3 with reference TRBV28 and TRBJ2-1 gives the whole variable domain DVKVTQSSRYLVKRTGEKVFLECVQDMDHENMFWYRQDPGLGLRLIYFSYDVKMKEKGDIPEGYSVSREKKERFSLILESASTNQTSMYLCARRLRDRTCNEQFFGPGTRLTVL.

With regard to this clonotype: The CDR3 end shows no conserved phenylalanine or tryptophan, and so a read error is likely. This chain links TRBV4-2 with TRBJ2-1; unclear D gene. The V end was cut by 9 bases, the J end by 5 bases, with 14 bases between. This CDR3 is built from 13 residues. Germline V gene data show CDR1 as LGHNA and CDR2 as YNFKEQ. The CDR3 here is CASSLAWDNEQFL. In nucleotides, the CDR3 is TGTGCCAGTAGCTTGGCATGGGACAATGAGCAGTTCCTC.

A word on this clonotype: One junction end disagrees with the germline gene, perhaps due to a read error. The V call is TRBV10-3, the J call TRBJ1-6; D is possibly TRBD1 (5 bases). Looked up from germline, CDR1 is ENHRY and CDR2 is SYGVKD. The CDR3 length is 15 residues. The CDR3 spells CAISAGSSYNTPLHF. CDR3 coding DNA: TGTGCCATCAGTGCAGGGAGCTCCTATAATACACCCCTACACTTT.

This clonotype was counted ten times or more. This chain joins TRBV20-1 and TRBJ2-3, with TRBD2 identical over 9 bases. The CDR3 is 15 residues long. Germline-derived CDR1 and CDR2 are DFQATT and SNEGSKA (reference sequence). V was clipped by 8 bases and J by 2 bases; unmatched bases: 11. The CDR3 DNA is TGCAGTCCGTACGGGGCGGGAGGGCCCACAGATACGCAGTATTTT. Protein sequence: CSPYGAGGPTDTQYF.

For this clonotype: The CDR3 does not close with the conserved phenylalanine or tryptophan, likely indicating a read error. V gene TRBV28 combines with J gene TRBJ2-2, with a weak D call TRBD2 (5 bases). CDR3 length: 16 residues. Germline V lookup: CDR1 MDHEN, CDR2 SYDVKM. The CDR3 coding sequence is TGTGCCAGCAGTACCCGGGATGGGCAAGACACCGGGGAACTGTTTCTT. Translated, it gives CASSTRDGQDTGELFL.

The sample holds many counts of this clonotype. V usage is TRBV14 and J usage is TRBJ2-1; 9 bases map to TRBD1. The CDR3 contains 16 residues. J lost 2 bases, V lost 1 base, and 3 bases had no gene match. Looked up from germline, CDR1 is SGHDN and CDR2 is FVKESK. The CDR3: CASSQVTGGAYNEQFF. The DNA of the CDR3 is TGTGCCAGCAGCCAAGTTACAGGGGGCGCCTACAATGAGCAGTTCTTC. The complete variable domain, with remaining parts taken from reference TRBV14 and TRBJ2-1, reads EAGVTQFPSHSVIEKGQTVTLRCDPISGHDNLYWYRRVMGKEIKFLLHFVKESKQDESGMPNNRFLAERTGGTYSTLKVQPAELEDSGVYFCASSQVTGGAYNEQFFGPGTRLTVL.

Concerning this clonotype: The CDR3 ends on some other residue instead of the conserved phenylalanine or tryptophan, so this is likely a read error. The limits of the CDR3 on the DNA are not certain, so only TCRdb's listed CDR3 is given. This sequence joins TRBV29-1 and TRBJ2-7. The germline V gene encodes CDR1 SQVTM and CDR2 ANQGSEA. The CDR3 is 13 amino acids long, termini counted. This CDR3 reads CSVELDRPYEQYL.

This clonotype was detected ten times or more. V gene TRBV28 combines with J gene TRBJ2-7; TRBD2 might be the D (5 bases). Germline V gene sequence: CDR1 MDHEN, CDR2 SYDVKM. CDR3 length: 14 residues. The ends were cut back, 4 bases at V and 1 base at J, with 11 bases in the middle. CDR3 region: CASSSRWESYEQYF. The DNA of the CDR3 is TGTGCCAGCAGTTCTAGGTGGGAGTCCTACGAGCAGTACTTC.

Concerning this clonotype itself: A read error may produce the germline difference seen at one junction end. This rearrangement joins TRBV5-1 to TRBJ2-3; 10 bases align to TRBD2. Germline loops: CDR1 SGHRS, CDR2 YFSETQ. The CDR3 covers 21 residues. The CDR3 coding sequence is TGCGCCAGCAGCTACCCGCTCACGGGCAGCGGGAGGGCCGAAAGCACAGATACGCTGTATTTT. Translated, it gives CASSYPLTGSGRAESTDTLYF.

The sample holds one count of this clonotype. A single base separates this from a much larger clone, so it may be a read error. The chain couples TRBV20-1 to TRBJ2-7; D is ambiguous. The germline V gene has CDR1 DFQATT and CDR2 SNEGSKA (reference sequence). CDR3 length equals 14 residues. V gave up 6 bases and J gave up 9 bases, with 24 bases separating them. The CDR3 reads CSAYAAHKSTRQYF. CDR3 nucleotide sequence: TGCAGTGCATACGCAGCGCACAAGTCTACGAGGCAGTACTTC.

Concerning this clonotype itself: The junction shows a germline mismatch at one end, possibly a read error. V usage is TRBV6-1 and J usage is TRBJ2-7, with 9 nucleotides matching TRBD1. Germline-derived CDR1 and CDR2 are MNHNS and SASEGT. The CDR3 is 14 residues long. The CDR3 spells CGSSEGGQGNEQCF. Written as DNA, the CDR3 is TGTGGCAGCAGTGAAGGGGGACAGGGTAACGAGCAGTGCTTC.

The V and J genes are TRBV6-6 and TRBJ1-2; D possibly corresponds to TRBD1 (5 bases). The V and J ends lost 9 bases and 6 bases respectively, with 23 bases between them. Germline V CDR1 and CDR2: MNHNY, SVGAGI (reference sequence). This CDR3 comprises 15 residues. In DNA form, the CDR3 reads TGTGCCAGGATCGACAGACTACTCAGCCAGAATGGCTACACCTTC. Its translation: CARIDRLLSQNGYTF.

On this clonotype itself: A read error may account for a junction end that differs from germline. This chain joins TRBV11-2 and TRBJ1-2, with D possibly TRBD1 on 6 matching bases. There are 14 residues in the CDR3. CDR1 is SGHAT, CDR2 FQNNGV, per germline. Here the CDR3 reads CTSIFTGSGYGYTF. CDR3 nucleotide sequence: TGTACCAGCATCTTTACAGGGAGTGGATATGGCTACACCTTC.

This clonotype was counted at least ten times. J is TRBJ1-4 and V is TRBV7-8, with TRBD1 as a possible D gene (6 bases). The CDR3 sequence is 14 residues long. V dropped 5 bases and J dropped 4 bases, with 11 bases sitting between them. Germline V gives CDR1 SGHVS, CDR2 FQNEAQ. CDR3 in DNA: TGTGCCAGCAGCACGGACAGAGTTAATGAAAAACTGTTTTTT. Translating it yields CASSTDRVNEKLFF.

On this clonotype itself: The junction differs from germline at one of its ends, possibly a read error. The J gene is TRBJ1-4, the V gene TRBV28; 7 bases match TRBD1. From germline, CDR1 is MDHEN and CDR2 SYDVKM. This CDR3 has 15 amino acids. The CDR3 bases are TGTGCCAGCAGTCACGACAGGGAAGATAATGAAAAACTGCTTTTT. It codes for CASSHDREDNEKLLF.

This clonotype was observed many times. The V gene is TRBV14, the J gene TRBJ2-3; D remains unclear. The V and J ends lost 4 bases and 2 bases respectively, with 13 bases between them. This CDR3 has 15 residues. From germline, CDR1 is SGHDN and CDR2 FVKESK. The chain's CDR3 is CASSPTSGYTDTQYF. The CDR3 nucleotides are TGTGCCAGCAGCCCCACATCTGGATACACAGATACGCAGTATTTT. Based on the CDR3 plus reference TRBV14 and TRBJ2-3, the full variable domain is EAGVTQFPSHSVIEKGQTVTLRCDPISGHDNLYWYRRVMGKEIKFLLHFVKESKQDESGMPNNRFLAERTGGTYSTLKVQPAELEDSGVYFCASSPTSGYTDTQYFGPGTRLTVL.

Details on this clonotype: The junction does not match germline at one end; this may be a read error. This chain uses TRBV4-2 with TRBJ1-1; unclear D gene. The CDR3 spans 16 residues. Looked up from germline, CDR1 is LGHNA and CDR2 is YNFKEQ. The CDR3 region is CASSQDVSGKNTETFF. The CDR3 nucleotides are TGTGCCAGTAGCCAAGATGTAAGTGGGAAGAACACTGAAACTTTCTTT.

In regard to this clonotype: The conserved closing phenylalanine or tryptophan is absent in this CDR3, likely reflecting a read error. CDR3 coding DNA: TGTGCCAGCGGTGAGTCACCAGAAATTACGAACACTGAAGCTTTCTAT. Residues: CASGESPEITNTEAFY. The chain couples TRBV10-2 to TRBJ1-1; no reliable D call. Germline values: CDR1 WSHSY, CDR2 SAAADI. There are 16 residues in the CDR3.

The chain combines TRBV28 with TRBJ2-3, with TRBD2 identical over 9 bases. The J segment lost 1 base and the V segment lost 6 bases, leaving 8 bases of the junction unmatched. This CDR3 comprises 16 residues. Germline V gene data show CDR1 as MDHEN and CDR2 as SYDVKM. CDR3 loop: CASRLRLADGTDTQYF. The CDR3 bases are TGTGCCAGCAGGTTAAGACTAGCGGACGGCACAGATACGCAGTATTTT.

The rearrangement links TRBV2 to TRBJ2-1; D ambiguous. The CDR3 is 11 residues long. CDR1 is SNHLY, CDR2 FYNNEI, per germline. V shed 10 bases and J shed 5 bases, with 9 bases lying between them. CDR3 sequence reads: CAKSINNEQFF. The DNA for the CDR3 is TGTGCCAAAAGTATAAACAATGAGCAGTTCTTC.

Details on this clonotype: Because the CDR3 is missing its conserved closing phenylalanine or tryptophan, this is likely a read error. The chain combines TRBV29-1 with TRBJ2-1, with D possibly matching TRBD2 (6 bases). V lost 6 bases to trimming and J lost 7 bases, with 22 bases between them. Germline CDR1 and CDR2: SQVTM and ANQGSEA. There are 15 residues in the CDR3. CDR3 protein: CSVREGDRVTNEQFY. CDR3 coding DNA: TGCAGCGTGCGGGAAGGGGATAGAGTCACTAATGAGCAGTTCTAC.

Regarding this clonotype: Being one base from a much bigger clone, this may be a read error. The V gene is TRBV28, the J gene TRBJ2-7, with TRBD1 as a possible D gene (5 bases). V lost 4 bases to trimming and J lost 7 bases, with 17 bases between them. Germline-derived CDR1 and CDR2 are MDHEN and SYDVKM. The CDR3 runs 14 residues. In nucleotides, the CDR3 is TGTGCCAGCAGTTCTGGATGCGAGGCAGGGGAGCAGTACTTC. This translates into CASSSGCEAGEQYF. The full variable domain, in which reference TRBV28 and TRBJ2-7 provide the parts outside the CDR3, is DVKVTQSSRYLVKRTGEKVFLECVQDMDHENMFWYRQDPGLGLRLIYFSYDVKMKEKGDIPEGYSVSREKKERFSLILESASTNQTSMYLCASSSGCEAGEQYFGPGTRLTVT.

This clonotype has a handful of counts. The V call is TRBV5-1, the J call TRBJ2-1; perhaps TRBD1 as D (5 bases). The CDR3 is 16 amino acids. Trimming removed 4 bases from V and 0 bases from J, with 14 bases in between. Per the germline V gene, CDR1 is SGHRS and CDR2 is YFSETQ. The CDR3 nucleotides are TGCGCCAGCAGCGCTACAGGAGCCAGCTCCTACAATGAGCAGTTCTTC. Amino acid sequence: CASSATGASSYNEQFF.

Concerning this clonotype: One end of the junction is discordant with germline, which a read error may explain. The V gene is TRBV5-1, the J gene TRBJ1-5, with TRBD1 matching over 7 bases. Germline CDR1 reads SGHRS; CDR2 reads YFSETQ. This CDR3 has 14 residues. CDR3 protein: CASSLDRHSQSQHF. DNA for the CDR3: TGCGCCAGCAGTCTGGACAGGCACAGTCAGTCCCAGCATTTT.

Concerning this clonotype: A read error is possible here, since a much larger clone lies one base away. The chain uses TRBV20-1 and TRBJ1-5; tentative D call: TRBD1 (5 bases). The V gene's germline CDR1 is DFQATT and CDR2 SNEGSKA (reference sequence). The germline V and J ends were trimmed by 1 base and 0 bases, with 10 bases remaining between them. The CDR3 is made up of 15 amino acids. The CDR3 sequence: CSARVGHTSNQPQHF. CDR3 nucleotide sequence: TGCAGTGCTAGAGTCGGACATACTAGCAATCAGCCCCAGCATTTT.

As to this clonotype: At one boundary the junction diverges from the germline segment, which might be a read error. The CDR3, as DNA: TGTGCCAGCAACTTTAACAGGGCTAGAAACGCCATATATTTT. It yields the protein CASNFNRARNAIYF. The gene calls are TRBV7-9 and TRBJ1-3; possible D gene TRBD1, 6 bases. From germline, CDR1 is SEHNR and CDR2 FQNEAQ (reference sequence). The length of the CDR3 is 14 residues. The entire variable domain, with the rest obtained from reference TRBV7-9 and TRBJ1-3, is as follows: DTGVSQNPRHKITKRGQNVTFRCDPISEHNRLYWYRQTLGQGPEFLTYFQNEAQLEKSRLLSDRFSAERPKGSFSTLEIQRTEQGDSAMYLCASNFNRARNAIYFGEGSWLTVV.

The V and J genes are TRBV12-3 or TRBV12-4 and TRBJ1-2, with unresolved D. This CDR3 has 12 residues. The V end lost 7 bases, the J end lost 7 bases, and 13 bases lay between the germline ends. The CDR3, as DNA: TGTGCCAGCATTTCGGCCTACTGTGGCTACACCTTC. Translation: CASISAYCGYTF.

Only one count was recorded for this clonotype. CDR3 amino acids: CASSGRGAVNIRELFF. CDR3 nucleotides: TGTGCCAGCAGTGGGCGAGGAGCGGTGAACATCAGGGAGCTGTTTTTT. The chain is built from TRBV6-1 and TRBJ2-2, with a tentative D call TRBD2 (5 bases). The CDR3 length is 16 residues. The germline V gene has CDR1 MNHNS and CDR2 SASEGT. Trimming pared 4 bases from V and 9 bases from J, leaving 21 bases between.